This T cell receptor beta chain was identified during a study of blood T cells in healthy people across ages. Study-level results: Naive T cell percentage showed a strong correlation with the diversity of TCR beta.

V lost 3 bases to trimming and J lost 5 bases, with 16 bases between them. The CDR3 loop spans 15 amino acids. Regarding this clonotype: What it recognizes is unknown.

Next came a second PCR, run for about 7 to 11 cycles, which used a sample-barcoded 5' primer along with a J-beta primer mix. TCRdb redid the calling of the 5' RACE reads with MiXCR, one entry per CDR3 protein. The sample includes 710,000 or so distinct CDR3 sequences, 20% to 25% of them seen just once. The chain carries TRBV12-3 or TRBV12-4 and TRBJ2-5; a weak D match, TRBD2 (7 bases). The sequenced sample was blood. The sequence came from a man aged 65-85 years in good health. CDR3 bases: TGTGCCAGCAGTTTGGGGGGGCTTGGGTTGGAGACCCAGTACTTC. As protein: CASSLGGLGLETQYF.